This is a list of T cell receptor beta chains from one sample in a study of T cell changes during pregnancy in multiple sclerosis. Produced via immunoSEQ multiplex PCR; TCRdb's table is partial and in-frame only. The sample holds 60,000 or so clones, about 91% seen once. Sequencing was performed on peripheral blood, taken before pregnancy. Receptor source: a female donor with multiple sclerosis, enrolled in a pregnancy study. The CDR3 runs from the conserved cysteine through the conserved F or W. The D gene is left open where the match is weak. Clone size appears in some rows only: once, few, many, or a class for an expanded clone.

TRBV5-6	once	TRBJ2-7	NA	TGTGCCAGCAGCTTGGGCACGACAGGGAGGCACTACGAGCAGTACTTC	CASSLGTTGRHYEQYF
TRBV19	NA	TRBJ1-3	NA	TGTGCCAGTAGTCCCCGGACAGCTGGAAACACCATATATTTT	CASSPRTAGNTIYF
TRBV23-1	NA	TRBJ2-5	TRBD1	TGCGCCAGCAGCCGTTGCCAAAGGACAGGGGCACTCGAAGAGACCCAGTACTTC	CASSRCQRTGALEETQYF
TRBV30	NA	TRBJ2-2	TRBD2	TGTGCCTGGAGGGGACTAGCGGGGGTCTTCACCGGGGAGCTGTTTTTT	CAWRGLAGVFTGELFF
TRBV9	NA	TRBJ1-4	TRBD1	TGTGCCAGCAGCGTAGGGGACAGGGATTATGAAAAACTGTTTTTT	CASSVGDRDYEKLFF
TRBV4-2	once	TRBJ1-2	NA	TGTGCCAGCAGCCAAGACGGATTACGGGCTATATCAACAGGAGACTATGGCTACACCTTC	CASSQDGLRAISTGDYGYTF
TRBV12-5	NA	TRBJ1-1	TRBD1	TGTGCTAGTGACCCGAGGGGGCTAAGTCTCGGGAACACTGAAGCTTTCTTT	CASDPRGLSLGNTEAFF
TRBV9	NA	TRBJ2-1	TRBD2	TGTGCCAGCAGCGTCGCGGGGGGGCATAGTGAGCAGTTCTTC	CASSVAGGHSEQFF
TRBV7-7	NA	TRBJ2-5	TRBD2	TGTGCCAGCAGCTTAGATAGCGGGGGGGCAGCGACCCAGTACTTC	CASSLDSGGAATQYF
TRBV9	once	TRBJ2-7	NA	TGTGCCAGCAGCGTCGACAGTGACTACGAGCAGTACTTC	CASSVDSDYEQYF
TRBV18	NA	TRBJ2-1	TRBD1	TGTGCCAGCTCACCACGGTATCAGGGGGACAATGAGCAGTTCTTC	CASSPRYQGDNEQFF
TRBV30	NA	TRBJ1-5	TRBD1	TGTGCCTGGAGTGTACGGACAGGGACCGTTCGAGGGGAGGGTCAGCCCCAGCATTTT	CAWSVRTGTVRGEGQPQHF
TRBV7-2	NA	TRBJ2-3	TRBD2	TGTGCCAGCAGCCCCTGGGAGGGCAGGGGCACAGATACGCAGTATTTT	CASSPWEGRGTDTQYF
TRBV10-3	NA	TRBJ2-7	TRBD2	TGTGCCATCAATAGCGGGGCGACCTACGAGCAGTACTTC	CAINSGATYEQYF
TRBV19	NA	TRBJ2-3	NA	TGTGCCAGTAGTATCTTGGCCAGGGGTCGGGATACGCAGTATTTT	CASSILARGRDTQYF
TRBV9	NA	TRBJ1-1	NA	TGTGCCAGCAGCGCCCACCCGGGGAACACTGAAGCTTTCTTT	CASSAHPGNTEAFF
TRBV10-3	NA	TRBJ2-5	TRBD2	TGTGCCATCAGGACTAGCGGGGGGGCCGGCCAGACCCAGTACTTC	CAIRTSGGAGQTQYF
TRBV9	NA	TRBJ2-1	TRBD1	TGTGCCAGCAGCGCCGGGACAGGGGTCTTCGATGAGCAGTTCTTC	CASSAGTGVFDEQFF
TRBV6-6	NA	TRBJ2-5	TRBD1	TGTGCCAGCAGTTACGGGGTGGGGACAGTGGAGACCCAGTACTTC	CASSYGVGTVETQYF
TRBV5-4	NA	TRBJ2-3	NA	TGTGCCAGCAGCCAACGGACAGATACGCAGTATTTT	CASSQRTDTQYF
TRBV30	NA	TRBJ2-3	TRBD1	TGTGCTAGGACAGGGGGCGCGAGCACAGATACGCAGTATTTT	CARTGGASTDTQYF
TRBV9	NA	TRBJ1-2	TRBD1	TGTGCCAGCAGCGTAGGGCAGGGGGCGCAAGGGGTGAAAGGCTACACCTTC	CASSVGQGAQGVKGYTF
TRBV27	NA	TRBJ2-7	NA	TGTGCCAGCAGTTTTAACGGGCGGGGCTCCTACGAGCAGTACTTC	CASSFNGRGSYEQYF
TRBV7-6	NA	TRBJ2-1	NA	TGTGCCAGCAGGAGGTTAGGCTATAGCTCCTACAATGAGCAGTTCTTC	CASRRLGYSSYNEQFF
TRBV11-2	NA	TRBJ2-7	NA	TGTGCCAGCAGCGCAGGCAGGGCTCGCTACGAGCAGTACTTC	CASSAGRARYEQYF
TRBV18	NA	TRBJ1-1	NA	TGTGCCAGCTCACCAAGTTTAGACAGGAACACTGAAGCTTTCTTT	CASSPSLDRNTEAFF
TRBV7-9	NA	TRBJ2-3	NA	TGTGCCAGCAGCGCAGGACAGACCGGCACAGATACGCAGTATTTT	CASSAGQTGTDTQYF
TRBV7-2	NA	TRBJ1-2	TRBD1	TGTGCCAGCAGCACCCGACAGGGCAACGGGTATGGCTACACCTTC	CASSTRQGNGYGYTF
TRBV6-1	NA	TRBJ1-5	NA	TGTGCCAGCACTCCAGGGGTTGGATTCCCCCAGCATTTT	CASTPGVGFPQHF
TRBV5-4	NA	TRBJ1-2	TRBD1	TGTGCCTGTACAGGGGGCGGGAAGGATAACTATGGCTACACCTTC	CACTGGGKDNYGYTF
TRBV25-1	NA	TRBJ1-2	TRBD1	TGTGCCAGCAGTCCTCAAAAAGGACAGGGGGCCAGCTATGGCTACACCTTC	CASSPQKGQGASYGYTF
TRBV7-3	NA	TRBJ2-5	NA	TGTGCCAGCAGCTTGCGGTCTCAAGAGACCCAGTACTTC	CASSLRSQETQYF
TRBV9	NA	TRBJ2-7	NA	TGTGCCAGCAGCGTAGGCAGGGTCTCCTACGAGCAGTACTTC	CASSVGRVSYEQYF
TRBV9	NA	TRBJ1-1	NA	TGTGCCAGCAGCGTAGATTGGAGGGAGAACACTGAAGCTTTCTTT	CASSVDWRENTEAFF
TRBV25-1	NA	TRBJ1-4	TRBD1	TGTGCCAGCAGTCCCCACAGGGGGCCTGAAAAACTGTTTTTT	CASSPHRGPEKLFF
TRBV7-2	NA	TRBJ2-5	NA	TGTGCCAGCAGCTTAGGGGCTGGCCTCAGGGAGACCCAGTACTTC	CASSLGAGLRETQYF
TRBV4-3	once	TRBJ1-2	NA	TGCGCCAGCAGCCGAAGCGGACAGCTCTATGGCTACACCTTC	CASSRSGQLYGYTF
TRBV6-4	NA	TRBJ2-7	NA	TGTGCCAGCAGTGGGATGAGGAGGGTCTACGAGCAGTACTTC	CASSGMRRVYEQYF
TRBV18	NA	TRBJ1-4	NA	TGTGCCAGCTCACCTGTACAGGGCCTGAATGAAAAACTGTTTTTT	CASSPVQGLNEKLFF
TRBV5-4	NA	TRBJ2-1	TRBD2	TGTGCCAGCAGCTTGCGGCGCGGGGTTAGCGGGGGGAGCCATGAGCAGTTCTTC	CASSLRRGVSGGSHEQFF
TRBV14	NA	TRBJ2-2	NA	TGTGCCAGCAGCCAGCCTCGGGGGGCTTCTAACACCGGGGAGCTGTTTTTT	CASSQPRGASNTGELFF
TRBV9	NA	TRBJ2-6	TRBD2	TGTGCCAGCAGCGCCTTTGCCCCCAGCGGGGGGGGGTCTGGGGCCAACGTCCTGACTTTC	CASSAFAPSGGGSGANVLTF